Each of the 11 T cell receptor beta chains below was sequenced from the same sample in a study of blood T cell repertoires in COVID-19. The repertoire was sequenced with immunoSEQ multiplex PCR; TCRdb's copy has only in-frame clones and lacks some. The data show fewer than 200,000 clones, approximately 86% seen once. Source material: peripheral blood. Receptors originate from an elderly woman with COVID-19, enrolled during active disease.

The CDR3 loop reads CATRLDGGPAKNIQYF. Here the CDR3 DNA reads TGTGCCACTAGGCTTGACGGGGGGCCAGCCAAAAACATTCAGTACTTC. This chain joins TRBV15 and TRBJ2-4; possibly TRBD2 for D (7 bases). This CDR3 region has 16 residues. V shed 9 bases and J shed 0 bases, with 18 bases lying between them. CDR1 is LNHNV and CDR2 is YYDKDF in the germline V gene (reference sequence).

V is TRBV27 and J is TRBJ2-2; tentatively, D is TRBD2 (6 bases). CDR3 size: 15 residues. Deletions cut 6 bases from V and 5 bases from J, with 16 bases between. The germline V gene encodes CDR1 MNHEY and CDR2 SMNVEV (reference sequence). CDR3 in DNA: TGTGCCAGCAGATTAAAACCAAGCGGGACCGGGGAGCTGTTTTTT. Encoded protein: CASRLKPSGTGELFF.

The genes are TRBV6-1 and TRBJ2-2; 7 nucleotides agree with TRBD1. V lost 4 bases to trimming and J lost 2 bases; unmatched junction nucleotides: 10. This CDR3 is 17 amino acids long. CDR1 MNHNS and CDR2 SASEGT come from the germline V gene. The CDR3 spells CASSVNRGLTNTGELFF. The CDR3 DNA reads TGTGCCAGCAGTGTTAACAGGGGTCTTACTAACACCGGGGAGCTGTTTTTT.

The chain is built from TRBV5-4 and TRBJ1-2; 9 bases are shared with TRBD1. Trimming at V came to 3 bases and at J to 6 bases, leaving 9 bases not matched to a gene. The CDR3 consists of 15 residues. Germline assignment: CDR1 SGHNT and CDR2 YYREEE (reference sequence). CDR3 DNA: TGTGCCAGCAGCTCGGGACAGGGTAGTGGTAATGGCTACACCTTC. This codes for CASSSGQGSGNGYTF.

CDR3 loop: CASSTSGGYEQYF. For the CDR3, the DNA is TGTGCCAGCAGCACTAGTGGCGGCTACGAGCAGTACTTC. The chain employs TRBV9 and TRBJ2-7; TRBD2 is a possible D gene (5 bases). The CDR3 consists of 13 residues. V was shortened by 4 bases and J by 3 bases, with 11 bases between the two germline ends. Per germline, CDR1 SGDLS and CDR2 YYNGEE.

The chain joins TRBV6-5 to TRBJ1-4; D possibly corresponds to TRBD1 (5 bases). V was pared by 6 bases and J by 14 bases, with 16 bases between. Looked up from germline, CDR1 is MNHEY and CDR2 is SVGAGI. The CDR3 consists of 12 residues. CDR3 DNA sequence: TGTGCCAGCAGGCTGACAGATTTCAGGCTGTTTTTT. Its translation is CASRLTDFRLFF.

V and J are TRBV5-1 and TRBJ1-2; 9 bases align to TRBD1. The V gene end was trimmed by 4 bases and the J gene end by 2 bases; junction bases not matched to a gene: 12. The germline gives CDR1 SGHRS, CDR2 YFSETQ. The CDR3 contains 17 residues. CDR3 DNA sequence: TGCGCCAGCAGCCATAAGACAGGGGGAGATTCCAACTATGGCTACACCTTC. Amino acid sequence: CASSHKTGGDSNYGYTF. Supplemented by reference TRBV5-1 and TRBJ1-2, the full variable domain reads KAGVTQTPRYLIKTRGQQVTLSCSPISGHRSVSWYQQTPGQGLQFLFEYFSETQRNKGNFPGRFSGRQFSNSRSEMNVSTLELGDSALYLCASSHKTGGDSNYGYTFGSGTRLTVV.

The chain links TRBV28 to TRBJ2-5, with 11 bases identical to TRBD2. The junction had 10 bases not matched to a gene; V was cut back by 5 bases and J by 5 bases. The CDR3 runs 16 residues. Germline-derived CDR1 and CDR2 are MDHEN and SYDVKM. This chain's CDR3 is CASSPLAGGFFETQYF. In DNA, the CDR3 is TGTGCCAGCAGTCCCTTAGCGGGAGGGTTCTTCGAGACCCAGTACTTC.

J is TRBJ1-6 and V is TRBV25-1; D perhaps matches TRBD1 (6 bases). The V gene's germline CDR1 is MGHDK and CDR2 SYGVNS. V lost 6 bases, J lost 6 bases, and 12 bases lay in between. The CDR3 covers 14 residues. The CDR3 sequence: CASRYREGNSPLHF. The CDR3 DNA sequence: TGTGCCAGCAGGTACAGGGAGGGTAATTCACCCCTCCACTTT. Full variable domain (missing parts from reference TRBV25-1 and TRBJ1-6): EADIYQTPRYLVIGTGKKITLECSQTMGHDKMYWYQQDPGMELHLIHYSYGVNSTEKGDLSSESTVSRIRTEHFPLTLESARPSHTSQYLCASRYREGNSPLHFGNGTRLTVT.

V and J are TRBV4-1 and TRBJ2-7; 7 nucleotides align to TRBD2. V trimming: 0 bases; J trimming: 2 bases; junction bases outside the gene matches: 7. Germline CDR1 and CDR2: MGHRA and YSYEKL. This CDR3 has 16 amino acids. CDR3 bases: TGCGCCAGCAGCCAAGAAGGGAGTAGCGGGCCCTACGAGCAGTACTTC. It translates to CASSQEGSSGPYEQYF.

This chain's CDR3 is CASSLAGMDSPLHF. The CDR3 coding sequence is TGTGCCAGCAGCTTAGCCGGGATGGATTCACCCCTCCACTTT. This chain connects TRBV11-2 to TRBJ1-6; D remains unclear. CDR3 length: 14 amino acids. Germline CDR1 reads SGHAT; CDR2 reads FQNNGV. Trimming removed 1 base from V and 8 bases from J, with 9 bases in between.